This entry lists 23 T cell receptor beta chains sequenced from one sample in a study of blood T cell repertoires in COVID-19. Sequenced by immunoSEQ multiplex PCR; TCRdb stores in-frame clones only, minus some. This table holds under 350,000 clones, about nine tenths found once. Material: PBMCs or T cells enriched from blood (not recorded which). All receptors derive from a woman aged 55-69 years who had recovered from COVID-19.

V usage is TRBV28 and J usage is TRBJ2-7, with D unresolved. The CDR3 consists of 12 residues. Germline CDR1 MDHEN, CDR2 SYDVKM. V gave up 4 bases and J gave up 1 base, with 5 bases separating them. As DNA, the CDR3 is TGTGCCAGCAGTTCCAGGTCCTACGAGCAGTACTTC. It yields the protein CASSSRSYEQYF.

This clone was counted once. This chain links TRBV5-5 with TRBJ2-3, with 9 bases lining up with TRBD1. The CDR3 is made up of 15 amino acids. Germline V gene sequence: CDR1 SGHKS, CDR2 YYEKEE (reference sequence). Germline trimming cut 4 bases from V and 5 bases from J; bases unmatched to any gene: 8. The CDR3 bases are TGTGCCAGCAGCCAGAGGGACAGGGATTTAGATACGCAGTATTTT. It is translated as CASSQRDRDLDTQYF.

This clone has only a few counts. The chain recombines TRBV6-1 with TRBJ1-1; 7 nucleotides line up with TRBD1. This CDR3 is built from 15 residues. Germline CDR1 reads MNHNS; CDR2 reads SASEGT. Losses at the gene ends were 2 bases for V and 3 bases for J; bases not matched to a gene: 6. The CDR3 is CASSELTGTYTEAFF. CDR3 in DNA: TGTGCCAGCAGTGAATTGACAGGGACGTACACTGAAGCTTTCTTT.

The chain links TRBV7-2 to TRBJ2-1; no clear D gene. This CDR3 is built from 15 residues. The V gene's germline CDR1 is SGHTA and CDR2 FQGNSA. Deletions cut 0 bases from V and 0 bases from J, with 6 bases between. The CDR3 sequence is CASSLAAASYNEQFF. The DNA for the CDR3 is TGTGCCAGCAGCTTAGCGGCGGCCTCCTACAATGAGCAGTTCTTC. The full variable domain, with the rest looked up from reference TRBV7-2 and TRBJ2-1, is GAGVSQSPSNKVTEKGKDVELRCDPISGHTALYWYRQSLGQGLEFLIYFQGNSAPDKSGLPSDRFSAERTGGSVSTLTIQRTQQEDSAVYLCASSLAAASYNEQFFGPGTRLTVL.

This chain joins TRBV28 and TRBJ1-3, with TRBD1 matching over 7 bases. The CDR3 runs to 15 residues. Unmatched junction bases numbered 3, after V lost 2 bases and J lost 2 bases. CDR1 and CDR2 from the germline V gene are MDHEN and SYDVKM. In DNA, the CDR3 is TGTGCCAGCAGTTTACCCAGGGGGACTGGAAACACCATATATTTT. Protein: CASSLPRGTGNTIYF.

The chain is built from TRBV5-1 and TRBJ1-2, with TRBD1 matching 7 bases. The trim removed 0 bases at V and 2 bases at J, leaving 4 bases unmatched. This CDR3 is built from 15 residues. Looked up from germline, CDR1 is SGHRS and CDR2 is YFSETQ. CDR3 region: CASSLGGQENYGYTF. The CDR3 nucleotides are TGCGCCAGCAGCTTGGGTGGACAGGAGAACTATGGCTACACCTTC. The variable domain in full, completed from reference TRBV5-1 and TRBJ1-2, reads KAGVTQTPRYLIKTRGQQVTLSCSPISGHRSVSWYQQTPGQGLQFLFEYFSETQRNKGNFPGRFSGRQFSNSRSEMNVSTLELGDSALYLCASSLGGQENYGYTFGSGTRLTVV.

This CDR3 reads CASSQSGRENYGYTF. The CDR3 DNA sequence: TGTGCCAGCAGCCAATCCGGACGGGAGAACTATGGCTACACCTTC. V is TRBV3-1 (or the pseudogene TRBV3-2) and J is TRBJ1-2; the D is unclear. CDR1 and CDR2 from the germline V gene are LGHDT and YNNKEL (reference sequence). V was shortened by 2 bases and J by 2 bases, with 12 bases between the two germline ends. This CDR3 is built from 15 residues.

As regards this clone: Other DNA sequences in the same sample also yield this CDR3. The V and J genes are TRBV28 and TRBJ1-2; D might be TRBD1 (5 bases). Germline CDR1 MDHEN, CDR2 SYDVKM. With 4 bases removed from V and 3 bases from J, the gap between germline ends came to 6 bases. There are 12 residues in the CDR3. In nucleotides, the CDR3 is TGTGCCAGCAGTTCGACAGACTATGGCTACACCTTC. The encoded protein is CASSSTDYGYTF.

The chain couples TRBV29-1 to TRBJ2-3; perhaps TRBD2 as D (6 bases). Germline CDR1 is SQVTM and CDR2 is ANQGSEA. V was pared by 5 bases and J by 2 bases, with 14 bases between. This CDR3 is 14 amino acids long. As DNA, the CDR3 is TGCAGCGTTACGGCGGGACTGATCACAGATACGCAGTATTTT. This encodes CSVTAGLITDTQYF.

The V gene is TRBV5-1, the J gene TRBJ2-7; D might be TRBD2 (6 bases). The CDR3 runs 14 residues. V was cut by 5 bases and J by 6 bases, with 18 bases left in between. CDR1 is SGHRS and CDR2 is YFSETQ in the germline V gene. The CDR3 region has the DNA TGCGCCAGCAGACTGGACTACCGGGGCTCCGAGCAGTACTTC. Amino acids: CASRLDYRGSEQYF.

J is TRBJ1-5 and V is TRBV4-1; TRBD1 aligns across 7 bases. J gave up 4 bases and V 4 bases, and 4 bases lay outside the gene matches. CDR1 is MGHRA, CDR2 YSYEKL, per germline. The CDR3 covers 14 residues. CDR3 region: CASSLGTVNQPQHF. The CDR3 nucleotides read TGCGCCAGCAGCCTAGGGACAGTTAATCAGCCCCAGCATTTT.

The DNA for the CDR3 is TGTGCCAGCAGCGGGGGACAGACCAACTATTATGGCTACACCTTC. Translated: CASSGGQTNYYGYTF. The chain joins TRBV5-4 to TRBJ1-2; 7 bases match TRBD1. This CDR3 has 15 amino acids. The V segment lost 4 bases and the J segment 5 bases; nucleotides outside the gene matches: 11. CDR1 and CDR2 (germline): SGHNT, YYREEE (reference sequence).

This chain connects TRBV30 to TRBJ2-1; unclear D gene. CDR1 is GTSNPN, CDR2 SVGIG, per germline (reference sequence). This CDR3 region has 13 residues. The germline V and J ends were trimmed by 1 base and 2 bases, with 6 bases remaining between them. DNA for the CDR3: TGTGCCTGGAGTGGCGACACCTACAATGAGCAGTTCTTC. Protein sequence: CAWSGDTYNEQFF.

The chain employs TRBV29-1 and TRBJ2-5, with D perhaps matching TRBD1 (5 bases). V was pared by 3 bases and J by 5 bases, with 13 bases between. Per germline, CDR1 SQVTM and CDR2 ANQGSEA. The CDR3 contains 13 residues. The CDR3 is CSVDRASLETQYF. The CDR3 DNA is TGCAGCGTTGACAGGGCCAGCCTGGAGACCCAGTACTTC.

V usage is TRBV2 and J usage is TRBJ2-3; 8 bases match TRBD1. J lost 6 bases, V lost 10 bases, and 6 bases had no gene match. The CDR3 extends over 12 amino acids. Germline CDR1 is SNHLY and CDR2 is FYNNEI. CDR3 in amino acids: CAIGQGEDTQYF. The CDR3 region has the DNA TGTGCCATAGGACAGGGAGAGGATACGCAGTATTTT.

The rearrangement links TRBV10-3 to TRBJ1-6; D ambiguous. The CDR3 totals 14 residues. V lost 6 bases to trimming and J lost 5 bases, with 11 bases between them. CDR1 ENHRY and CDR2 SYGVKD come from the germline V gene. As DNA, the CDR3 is TGTGCCATCAGGGCAAGTTCAGATAATTCACCCCTCCACTTT. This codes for CAIRASSDNSPLHF.

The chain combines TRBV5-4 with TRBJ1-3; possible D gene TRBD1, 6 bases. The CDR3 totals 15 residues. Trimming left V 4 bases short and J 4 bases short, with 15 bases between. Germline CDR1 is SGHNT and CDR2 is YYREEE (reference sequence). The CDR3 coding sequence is TGTGCCAGCAGCCCCGGACAGCTTTTAGGAAACACCATATATTTT. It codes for CASSPGQLLGNTIYF.

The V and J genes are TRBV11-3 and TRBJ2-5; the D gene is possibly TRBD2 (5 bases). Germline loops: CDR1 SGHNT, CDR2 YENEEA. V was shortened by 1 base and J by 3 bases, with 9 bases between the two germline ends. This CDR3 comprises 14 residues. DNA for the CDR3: TGTGCCAGCAGCTTAGGGACCGGGGAAGAGACCCAGTACTTC. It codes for CASSLGTGEETQYF.

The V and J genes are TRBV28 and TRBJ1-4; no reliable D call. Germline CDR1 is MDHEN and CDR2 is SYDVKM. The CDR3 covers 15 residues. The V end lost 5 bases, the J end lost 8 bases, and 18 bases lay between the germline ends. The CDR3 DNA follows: TGTGCCAGCAGTCCGGGCAGACCCCGGGGAGAAAAACTGTTTTTT. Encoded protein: CASSPGRPRGEKLFF.

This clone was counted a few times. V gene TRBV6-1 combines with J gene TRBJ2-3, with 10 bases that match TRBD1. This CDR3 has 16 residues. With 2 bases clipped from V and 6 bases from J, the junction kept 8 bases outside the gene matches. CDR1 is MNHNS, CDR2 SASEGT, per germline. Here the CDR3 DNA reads TGTGCCAGCAGTGAATGGACAGGGGGAAGAAGGGATACGCAGTATTTT. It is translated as CASSEWTGGRRDTQYF.

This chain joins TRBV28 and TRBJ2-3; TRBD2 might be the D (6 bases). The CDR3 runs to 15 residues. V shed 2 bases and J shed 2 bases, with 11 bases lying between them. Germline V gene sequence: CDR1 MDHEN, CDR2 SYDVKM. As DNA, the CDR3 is TGTGCCAGCAGTTTAGGGGTAGCGGACACAGATACGCAGTATTTT. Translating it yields CASSLGVADTDTQYF. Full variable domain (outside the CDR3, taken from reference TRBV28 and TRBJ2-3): DVKVTQSSRYLVKRTGEKVFLECVQDMDHENMFWYRQDPGLGLRLIYFSYDVKMKEKGDIPEGYSVSREKKERFSLILESASTNQTSMYLCASSLGVADTDTQYFGPGTRLTVL.

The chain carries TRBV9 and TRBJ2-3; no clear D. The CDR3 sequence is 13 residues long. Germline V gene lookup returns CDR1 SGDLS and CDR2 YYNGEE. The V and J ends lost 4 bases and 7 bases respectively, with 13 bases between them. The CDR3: CASSPTLANTQYF. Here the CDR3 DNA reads TGTGCCAGCAGCCCCACCCTGGCAAATACGCAGTATTTT.

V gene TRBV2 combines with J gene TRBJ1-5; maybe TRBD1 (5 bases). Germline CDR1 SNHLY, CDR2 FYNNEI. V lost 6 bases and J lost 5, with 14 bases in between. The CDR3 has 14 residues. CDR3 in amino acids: CASSGDRPYQPQHF. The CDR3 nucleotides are TGTGCCAGCAGCGGTGACAGACCTTATCAGCCCCAGCATTTT.